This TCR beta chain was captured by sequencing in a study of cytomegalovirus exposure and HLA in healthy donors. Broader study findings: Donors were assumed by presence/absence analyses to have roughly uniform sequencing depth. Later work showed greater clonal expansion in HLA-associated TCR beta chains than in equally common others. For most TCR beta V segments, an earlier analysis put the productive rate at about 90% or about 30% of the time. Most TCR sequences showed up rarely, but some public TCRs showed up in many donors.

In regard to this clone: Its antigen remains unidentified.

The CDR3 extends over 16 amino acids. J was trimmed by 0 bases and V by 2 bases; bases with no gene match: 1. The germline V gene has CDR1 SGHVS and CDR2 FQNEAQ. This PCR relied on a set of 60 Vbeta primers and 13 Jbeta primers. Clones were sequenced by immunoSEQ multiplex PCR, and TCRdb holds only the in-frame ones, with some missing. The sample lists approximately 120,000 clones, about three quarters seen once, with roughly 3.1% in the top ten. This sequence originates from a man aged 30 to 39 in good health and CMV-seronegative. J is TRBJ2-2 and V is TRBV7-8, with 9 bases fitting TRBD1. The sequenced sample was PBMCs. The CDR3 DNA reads TGTGCCAGCAGCTTAAGGACAGGGGCGAACACCGGGGAGCTGTTTTTT. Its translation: CASSLRTGANTGELFF.